A selection of T cell receptor beta chains follows, all from one sample in a study of blood T cell repertoires in COVID-19. This table comes from immunoSEQ multiplex PCR, and its TCRdb copy is limited to in-frame clones, with some not included. The table lists roughly 250,000 clones, 84% of them singletons, with more than 1.5% in the top ten. What was sequenced was peripheral blood. These receptors all come from a woman aged 40 to 50 who had recovered from COVID-19. Each CDR3 is given with its conserved first and last residue. A D gene is named only where the DNA matches it firmly. Clone size is not always given. Where it is, it says once, few, many or a class for expanded clones.

j_call clone_size cdr3_length d_call v_call cdr3_aa cdr3_nt
TRBJ2-7 - 13 TRBD2 TRBV4-1 CASSQVGGSEQYF TGCGCCAGCAGCCAAGTCGGCGGGAGCGAGCAGTACTTC
TRBJ2-7 - 12 - TRBV2 CASDPGVPEQYF TGTGCCAGCGACCCAGGGGTCCCCGAGCAGTACTTC
TRBJ2-7 once 15 - TRBV28 CASSSPQGTGYEQYF TGTGCCAGCAGTTCCCCCCAGGGAACCGGCTACGAGCAGTACTTC
TRBJ1-5 once 17 - TRBV28 CASSSAARGFSNQPQHF TGTGCCAGCAGTTCCGCCGCCCGGGGTTTTAGCAATCAGCCCCAGCATTTT
TRBJ1-5 - 15 - TRBV18 CASSPAGYSNQPQHF TGTGCCAGCTCACCAGCGGGATATAGCAATCAGCCCCAGCATTTT
TRBJ2-7 - 14 - TRBV9 CASSVAGLKSEQYF TGTGCCAGCAGCGTAGCTGGGCTCAAGAGCGAGCAGTACTTC
TRBJ2-1 - 17 TRBD2 TRBV28 CASSAGTSGGNYNEQFF TGTGCCAGCAGTGCCGGGACTAGCGGGGGTAACTACAATGAGCAGTTCTTC
TRBJ1-6 - 12 - TRBV11-2 CASSQYNSPLHF TGTGCCAGCAGCCAGTATAATTCACCCCTCCACTTT
TRBJ2-5 - 16 TRBD1 TRBV5-4 CASSAPGQGALETQYF TGTGCCAGCAGCGCTCCGGGACAGGGGGCTTTGGAGACCCAGTACTTC
TRBJ1-6 once 16 - TRBV9 CASSVEAGPYNSPLHF TGTGCCAGCAGCGTAGAGGCAGGTCCCTATAATTCACCCCTCCACTTT
TRBJ1-2 few 14 TRBD1 TRBV28 CASSLRGTGFSYTF TGTGCCAGCAGTTTAAGGGGGACAGGGTTCAGCTACACCTTC
TRBJ1-1 - 13 - TRBV9 CASSVHSDTEAFF TGTGCCAGCAGCGTGCACTCGGACACTGAAGCTTTCTTT
TRBJ1-4 - 14 TRBD1 TRBV2 CASTPNRGDEKLFF TGTGCCAGCACGCCCAACAGGGGGGATGAAAAACTGTTTTTT
TRBJ1-1 - 14 - TRBV3-1/TRBV3-2 CASSSPGENTEAFF TGTGCCAGCAGTTCACCGGGGGAGAACACTGAAGCTTTCTTT
TRBJ1-6 few 17 TRBD1 TRBV4-1 CASSRGTDRSYNSPLHF TGCGCCAGCAGCCGGGGGACAGATCGCTCCTATAATTCACCCCTCCACTTT
TRBJ2-7 - 16 - TRBV5-5 CASSLEFGQYSYEQYF TGTGCCAGCAGCTTGGAGTTTGGTCAGTACTCCTACGAGCAGTACTTC
TRBJ1-5 - 14 - TRBV28 CASRDTETNQPQHF TGTGCCAGCAGGGATACGGAGACCAATCAGCCCCAGCATTTT
TRBJ2-5 - 16 - TRBV10-2 CASSEPNAGGWETQYF TGCGCCAGCAGTGAGCCGAACGCTGGAGGGTGGGAGACCCAGTACTTC
TRBJ2-3 - 15 - TRBV6-5 CASRGGRAGADTQYF TGTGCCAGCAGGGGGGGACGGGCAGGCGCAGATACGCAGTATTTT
TRBJ2-7 few 14 - TRBV27 CASSFVRGSYEQYF TGTGCCAGCAGTTTCGTCAGGGGTTCCTACGAGCAGTACTTC
TRBJ2-7 many 15 - TRBV5-5 CASSEAGGRSYEQYF TGTGCCAGCAGCGAGGCCGGGGGTCGGAGCTACGAGCAGTACTTC
TRBJ1-6 few 13 - TRBV28 CASSLGGTSPLHF TGTGCCAGCAGTTTAGGCGGAACATCACCCCTCCACTTT
TRBJ2-3 - 15 - TRBV6-5 CASSLQGGLTDTQYF TGTGCCAGCAGTCTGCAGGGGGGCCTCACAGATACGCAGTATTTT
TRBJ1-5 - 15 - TRBV4-2 CASSQDDISNQPQHF TGTGCCAGCAGCCAAGATGACATTAGCAATCAGCCCCAGCATTTT
TRBJ2-3 - 13 - TRBV7-9 CASSLTDRDTQYF TGTGCCAGCAGCTTAACGGACAGAGATACGCAGTATTTT
TRBJ1-1 - 15 - TRBV6-1 CASSDRGGAHTEAFF TGTGCCAGCAGTGACCGGGGGGGAGCCCACACTGAAGCTTTCTTT
TRBJ2-7 - 15 - TRBV6-6 CASTPNSFSSYEQYF TGTGCCAGCACCCCGAACAGCTTTAGCTCCTACGAGCAGTACTTC
TRBJ1-2 - 14 - TRBV5-4 CASSIAKRGYGYTF TGTGCCAGCAGCATCGCTAAAAGGGGTTATGGCTACACCTTC
TRBJ1-1 - 14 - TRBV29-1 CSVEASGLGTEAFF TGCAGCGTTGAAGCCTCGGGACTTGGCACTGAAGCTTTCTTT
TRBJ1-5 - 12 - TRBV2 CASSVGNQPQHF TGTGCCAGCAGTGTCGGCAATCAGCCCCAGCATTTT
TRBJ1-5 - 16 - TRBV27 CASSLWPPGSNQPQHF TGTGCCAGCAGTTTATGGCCCCCGGGGAGCAATCAGCCCCAGCATTTT
TRBJ2-5 - 18 TRBD2 TRBV29-1 CSVDTGPGQRGNGETQYF TGCAGCGTTGATACCGGCCCAGGACAGCGGGGGAACGGGGAGACCCAGTACTTC
TRBJ1-5 - 15 TRBD1 TRBV19 CASSPPGTVVQPQHF TGTGCCAGTAGCCCCCCCGGGACAGTAGTTCAGCCCCAGCATTTT
TRBJ1-4 - 15 TRBD1 TRBV5-1 CASSLGGRGNEKLFF TGCGCCAGCAGCTTGGGTGGCAGGGGGAATGAAAAACTGTTTTTT
TRBJ1-2 - 15 TRBD1 TRBV5-1 CASSWAGTGGDGYTF TGCGCCAGCAGCTGGGCCGGGACAGGGGGCGACGGCTACACCTTC
TRBJ2-1 - 13 TRBD2 TRBV29-1 CSTSGGEFNEQFF TGCAGCACCAGCGGGGGGGAGTTCAATGAGCAGTTCTTC
TRBJ1-4 - 13 - TRBV28 CASTTDFNEKLFF TGTGCCAGCACCACGGACTTTAATGAAAAACTGTTTTTT
TRBJ2-3 - 13 - TRBV27 CASSRDWRDTQYF TGTGCCAGCAGTCGGGACTGGAGGGATACGCAGTATTTT
TRBJ2-7 - 14 TRBD2 TRBV28 CASASAGGEREQYF TGTGCCAGCGCCTCAGCGGGGGGGGAACGCGAGCAGTACTTC
TRBJ2-1 once 17 - TRBV20-1 CSASPLQGGGSDNEQFF TGCAGTGCTAGTCCCCTTCAGGGAGGGGGATCGGACAATGAGCAGTTCTTC
TRBJ2-3 - 15 TRBD1 TRBV7-9 CASSPGQGVGDTQYF TGTGCCAGCAGCCCGGGACAGGGGGTTGGAGATACGCAGTATTTT
TRBJ2-7 - 13 TRBD1 TRBV28 CATLTGNRYEQYF TGTGCCACCTTGACAGGGAACCGCTACGAGCAGTACTTC
TRBJ2-2 - 14 - TRBV30 CAWSGDREVGELFF TGTGCCTGGAGTGGAGACAGGGAGGTCGGGGAGCTGTTTTTT
TRBJ2-6 - 17 - TRBV4-1 CASSRRTPEGGANVLTF TGCGCCAGCAGCCGCCGGACCCCGGAGGGAGGGGCCAACGTCCTGACTTTC
TRBJ2-5 - 15 TRBD1 TRBV2 CASSGDRVVQETQYF TGTGCCAGCAGCGGGGACAGGGTTGTCCAAGAGACCCAGTACTTC
TRBJ2-7 - 16 - TRBV5-4 CASRPFTREKFDEQYF TGTGCCAGCAGGCCCTTCACTCGGGAAAAATTTGATGAGCAGTACTTC
TRBJ1-2 - 15 TRBD1 TRBV11-2 CASRDPNRGPRGYTF TGTGCCAGCAGAGACCCAAACAGGGGGCCGAGGGGCTACACCTTC
TRBJ2-2 - 16 - TRBV27 CASRWDGGSNTGELFF TGTGCCAGCAGATGGGATGGAGGTTCGAACACCGGGGAGCTGTTTTTT
TRBJ2-3 once 14 - TRBV19 CASSMGGHTDTQYF TGTGCCAGTAGTATGGGGGGGCACACAGATACGCAGTATTTT